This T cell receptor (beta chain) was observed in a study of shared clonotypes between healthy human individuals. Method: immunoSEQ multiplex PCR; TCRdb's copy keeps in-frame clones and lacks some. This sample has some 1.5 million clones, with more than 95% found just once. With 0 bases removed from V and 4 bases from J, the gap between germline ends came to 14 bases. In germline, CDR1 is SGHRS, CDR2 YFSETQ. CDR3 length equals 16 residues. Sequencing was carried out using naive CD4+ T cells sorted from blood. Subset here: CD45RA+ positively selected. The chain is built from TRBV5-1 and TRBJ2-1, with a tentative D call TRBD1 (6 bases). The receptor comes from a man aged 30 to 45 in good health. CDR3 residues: CASSLAGAGVYNEQFF. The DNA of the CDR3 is TGCGCCAGCAGCTTGGCCGGGGCAGGGGTTTACAATGAGCAGTTCTTC.